A single sample gave rise to the 2 T cell receptor beta chains below, sequenced in a study of T-cell reconstitution after alpha-beta-depleted transplantation in children. Preparation of the TCRbeta library used unique molecular identifiers. TCRdb re-derived calls from the PCR reads in MiXCR, one entry per CDR3 protein. The sample lists around 480,000 distinct CDR3 sequences, 32% occurring once. This specimen consisted of PBMCs from the stem cell graft donor, obtained from the stem cell graft. The receptor set was obtained from a human donor who donated a stem cell graft to a child with aplastic anemia.

The gene calls are TRBV30 and TRBJ2-1; perhaps TRBD2 as D (5 bases). The germline V gene has CDR1 GTSNPN and CDR2 SVGIG (reference sequence). The V end was cut by 4 bases, the J end by 7 bases, with 8 bases between. The CDR3 loop spans 11 amino acids. CDR3 sequence: CAWISGNEQFF. The CDR3 DNA follows: TGTGCCTGGATCTCGGGGAATGAGCAGTTCTTC.

This chain connects TRBV30 to TRBJ2-3; 14 bases are a match to TRBD2. Germline V gene lookup returns CDR1 GTSNPN and CDR2 SVGIG (reference sequence). The CDR3 is 15 amino acids. V shed 6 bases and J 5 bases; nucleotides not matched to a gene: 7. CDR3 coding DNA: TGTGCCTGCAGAGGACTAGCGGGGGGAAGAGATACGCAGTATTTT. It codes for CACRGLAGGRDTQYF.